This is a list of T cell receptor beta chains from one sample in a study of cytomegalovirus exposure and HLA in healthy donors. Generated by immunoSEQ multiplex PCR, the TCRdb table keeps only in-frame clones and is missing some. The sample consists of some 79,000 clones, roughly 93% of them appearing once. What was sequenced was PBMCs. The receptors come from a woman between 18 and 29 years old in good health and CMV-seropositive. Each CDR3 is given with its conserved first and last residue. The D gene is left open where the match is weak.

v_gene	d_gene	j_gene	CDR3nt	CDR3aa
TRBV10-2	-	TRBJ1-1	TGCGCCAGCCTAGAAGCCGGGTCCAAGGACACTGAAGCTTTCTTT	CASLEAGSKDTEAFF
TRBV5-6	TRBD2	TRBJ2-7	TGTGCCAGCAGCTGGACTAGCGGAGCTTACGAGCAGTACTTC	CASSWTSGAYEQYF
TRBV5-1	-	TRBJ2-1	TGCGCCAGCAGCTTTGGTAGGGGGTTGGATGAGCAGTTCTTC	CASSFGRGLDEQFF
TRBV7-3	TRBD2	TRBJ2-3	TGTGCCAGCAGCTCCTTGACTAGCGGGGGCGGGGATACGCAGTATTTT	CASSSLTSGGGDTQYF
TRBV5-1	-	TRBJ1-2	TGCGCCAGCAGCTTGGATAGGGGCGGTATCGACACCTTC	CASSLDRGGIDTF
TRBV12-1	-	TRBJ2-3	TGTGCCAGCAGCTCGGGACTAGCGGGAGCTACAGATACGCAGTATTTT	CASSSGLAGATDTQYF
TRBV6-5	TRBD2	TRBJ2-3	TGTGCCAGCAGGGGGACGGGAGGGCGGGATACGCAGTATTTT	CASRGTGGRDTQYF
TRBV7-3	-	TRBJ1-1	TGTGCCAGCAGCTTAGATCGACAGAGCACTGAAGCTTTCTTT	CASSLDRQSTEAFF
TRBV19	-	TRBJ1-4	TGTGCCAGTAGTATCGGGGGTTATGAAAAACTGTTTTTT	CASSIGGYEKLFF
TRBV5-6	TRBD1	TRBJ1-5	TGTGCCAGCAGCTTTTTTCGGGACAGGGACAATCAGCCCCAGCATTTT	CASSFFRDRDNQPQHF